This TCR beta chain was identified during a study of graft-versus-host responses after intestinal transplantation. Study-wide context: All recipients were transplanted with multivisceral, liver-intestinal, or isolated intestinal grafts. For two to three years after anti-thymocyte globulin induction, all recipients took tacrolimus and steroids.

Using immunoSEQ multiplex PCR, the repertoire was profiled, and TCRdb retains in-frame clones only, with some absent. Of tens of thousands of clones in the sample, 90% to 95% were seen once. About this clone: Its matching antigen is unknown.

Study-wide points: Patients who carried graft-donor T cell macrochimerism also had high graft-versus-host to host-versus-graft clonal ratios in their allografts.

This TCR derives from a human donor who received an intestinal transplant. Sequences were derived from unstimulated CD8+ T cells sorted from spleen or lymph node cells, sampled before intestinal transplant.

The CDR3 loop reads CATSRVGTGELFF. The CDR3 nucleotides read TGTGCCACCAGCAGAGTCGGCACCGGGGAGCTGTTTTTT. The chain recombines TRBV15 with TRBJ2-2; D remains unclear. CDR3 length: 13 residues. V was clipped by 1 base and J by 4 bases, with 4 bases between them. Germline V lookup: CDR1 LNHNV, CDR2 YYDKDF (reference sequence).